Sequencing of this T cell receptor (beta chain) was carried out in a study of cytomegalovirus exposure and HLA in healthy donors. The wider study: In an early release, HLA-typed donors contributed tens of millions of unique TCR sequences. Study-level points and caveats: Some highly shared sequence variants likely arose as a pipeline artifact. Reported performance of the classifier showed diagnosis of cytomegalovirus status with high specificity and sensitivity.

For this clone: The antigen is undetermined. The sample holds other DNA sequences that translate to the same CDR3.

With 60 Vbeta and 13 Jbeta primers, the PCR was carried out. TCRdb keeps only in-frame clones here, not all; method: immunoSEQ multiplex PCR. This listing includes roughly 62,000 clones. The clonotype originates from a young woman in good health and CMV-seronegative. Sequencing used PBMCs.

The CDR3, as DNA: TGCAGCGTTGCATATCTACAAGAGACCCAGTACTTC. The encoded protein is CSVAYLQETQYF. The V gene is TRBV29-1, the J gene TRBJ2-5; D not certain. Per the germline V gene, CDR1 is SQVTM and CDR2 is ANQGSEA. There are 12 residues in the CDR3. V was cut by 4 bases and J by 2 bases, with 8 bases left in between.